This T cell receptor (beta chain) was recovered during a study of blood T cell repertoires in COVID-19. Overall study: Italy, Spain and the United States were the sources of the convalescent and acute COVID-19 samples.

Per the germline V gene, CDR1 is LGHDT and CDR2 is YNNKEL (reference sequence). Trimming cost V 2 bases and J 4 bases, with 14 bases left between them. This CDR3 is 15 amino acids long. Profiling relied on immunoSEQ multiplex PCR, and the TCRdb table lists in-frame clones only, not all of them. Altogether roughly 220,000 clones are present, 85% to 90% being singletons, with the ten largest covering over 13%. Participants came from some 23 US areas, aged roughly 18 to 95 years. Participants reported their clinical history, and cohort assignment relied on those reports. Participants in the exposed group had met a COVID-19 case in the 2 weeks before joining the study.

Sequencing input: PBMCs or T cells enriched from blood (not recorded which). The sequence derives from a man aged 30 to 39 who had been exposed to COVID-19. The chain employs TRBV3-1 (or the pseudogene TRBV3-2) and TRBJ1-2; D gene uncertain. The CDR3 sequence is CASSQSPGGPYGYTF. The CDR3 DNA reads as TGTGCCAGCAGCCAATCGCCGGGAGGCCCCTATGGCTACACCTTC.